This T cell receptor (beta chain) is drawn from a study of human T cells and chemical hapten exposure. TCRdb ran MiXCR on the RACE reads and lists one entry per CDR3 protein. The sample has roughly 53,000 distinct CDR3 sequences, more than 9.5% seen once. The CDR3 length is 17 residues. CDR1 and CDR2 from the germline V gene are SGHTA and FQGNSA. V was pared by 4 bases and J by 0 bases, with 9 bases of the junction left unmatched. Time point noted: patch test 3, about 24 weeks after DPC sensitization. Treatment here: therapeutic diphenylcyclopropenone sensitization with weekly scalp DPC. Only after blood had been drawn was each patch test applied. The donor pool consisted of alopecia patients aged 18 to 70 years, considered suitable for DPC.

This clonotype originated in a middle-aged woman with alopecia areata. Some clones in this sample may be carry-over from other donors' samples. Sequencing was performed on whole blood, taken in connection with sensitization to the hapten diphenylcyclopropenone (DPC). The V and J genes are TRBV7-2 and TRBJ2-7; 10 bases fit TRBD2. CDR3 nucleotides: TGTGCCAGCAGCTCTCTAGCGGGGGCCCTGAGCTCCTACGAGCAGTACTTC. Its protein product is CASSSLAGALSSYEQYF.